This T cell receptor beta chain was sequenced in a study of blood T cell repertoires in COVID-19. Study background: Sites in the United States, Italy and Spain provided acute and convalescent COVID-19 samples. The cDNA or gDNA used as material had been derived from T cells, B-cell-depleted T cells, or PBMCs.

With 4 bases clipped from V and 8 bases from J, the junction kept 7 bases outside the gene matches. This CDR3 comprises 12 residues. Looked up from germline, CDR1 is GTSNPN and CDR2 is SVGIG (reference sequence). In the source study's methods: Amplification from reference gene primers served as the basis for estimated nucleated cell counts. The repertoire was sequenced with immunoSEQ multiplex PCR; TCRdb's copy has only in-frame clones and lacks some. The DNA gave D and trimming, while V, J and clone size come from that table. The data hold over 100,000 clones, with over 70% observed a single time. The sample holds a few counts of this clone.

The rearrangement uses TRBV30 and TRBJ1-2, with 7 bases matching TRBD1. The source is a woman aged 45-65 years with acute or convalescent COVID-19. Input material: peripheral blood. The CDR3, as DNA: TGTGCCTGGACCTTTAACAGGGGCGGCTACACCTTC. Its translation: CAWTFNRGGYTF.